The sequence of this T cell receptor beta chain was determined in a study of CD8 T cells in Susac syndrome. The CDR3 loop spans 13 amino acids. Trimming left V 8 bases short and J 0 bases short, with 10 bases between. The RNA input was roughly 0.45 to 1 ug, and it was reverse transcribed with random hexamers. Using its own MiXCR run on the immunoSEQ multiplex PCR reads, TCRdb lists one record per CDR3 protein. Here the sample spans approximately 300,000 distinct CDR3 sequences, approximately 91% being singletons. The chain has TRBV12-3 or TRBV12-4 and TRBJ1-1, with D perhaps TRBD1 (5 bases). The sequence came from a human donor with multiple sclerosis. The sequenced sample was CD8+ T cells from PBMCs. The CDR3: CASSGFMNTEAFF. The CDR3 DNA reads TGTGCCAGCTCAGGGTTTATGAACACTGAAGCTTTCTTT.